This T cell receptor beta chain was identified in a study of blood T cells in healthy people across ages. Ten or more counts support this clonotype. The CDR3 has 16 residues. Trimming stripped 5 bases from V and 3 bases from J, with 18 bases between. Germline lookup yields CDR1 SGHTA and CDR2 FQGTGA. It was with a sample-barcoded 5' primer and a J-beta primer mix that a second PCR of roughly 7 to 12 cycles was run. Sequencing recovered at least 3 million CDR3-containing paired-end reads from each sample. One entry per CDR3 protein, called by TCRdb with MiXCR from the 5' RACE reads. This table has 1.5 million to 2 million distinct CDR3 sequences, 28% appearing once.

The rearrangement uses TRBV7-3 and TRBJ2-3, with a possible D match to TRBD2 (6 bases). The source material was blood. This TCR came from a young woman in good health. DNA for the CDR3: TGTGCCAGCAGCCCGCGGGCGGGGAGAGAGACAGATACGCAGTATTTT. It encodes CASSPRAGRETDTQYF. The full variable domain, in which reference TRBV7-3 and TRBJ2-3 provide the parts outside the CDR3, is GAGVSQTPSNKVTEKGKYVELRCDPISGHTALYWYRQSLGQGPEFLIYFQGTGAADDSGLPNDRFFAVRPEGSVSTLKIQRTERGDSAVYLCASSPRAGRETDTQYFGPGTRLTVL.